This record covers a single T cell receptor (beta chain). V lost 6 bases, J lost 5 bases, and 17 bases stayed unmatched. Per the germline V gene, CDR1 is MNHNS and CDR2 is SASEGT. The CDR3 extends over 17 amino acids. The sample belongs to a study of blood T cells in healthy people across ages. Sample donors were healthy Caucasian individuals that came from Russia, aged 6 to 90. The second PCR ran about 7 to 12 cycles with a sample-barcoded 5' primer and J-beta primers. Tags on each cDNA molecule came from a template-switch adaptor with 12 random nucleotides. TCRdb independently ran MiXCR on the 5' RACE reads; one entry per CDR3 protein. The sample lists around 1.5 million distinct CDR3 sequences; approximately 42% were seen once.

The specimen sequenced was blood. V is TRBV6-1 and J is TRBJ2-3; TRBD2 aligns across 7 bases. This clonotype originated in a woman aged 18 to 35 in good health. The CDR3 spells CASRPPAGVGEGDTQYF. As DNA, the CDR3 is TGTGCCAGCAGACCTCCCGCGGGGGTGGGAGAGGGAGATACGCAGTATTTT.